This T cell receptor (beta chain) stems from a study of T cell repertoires in cytomegalovirus infection. As for the study in general: A matching HLA type, together with CMV infection, was signaled by public TCR beta signatures. Study conclusions and caveats: The study identified carriers of CMV plus the relevant HLA from cumulative public TCR beta family frequency. The ex vivo response was dominated by HLA-C-restricted CMV-specific TCR beta clonotypes.

The CDR3 sequence is 13 residues long. Germline loops: CDR1 SGHTA, CDR2 FQGNSA. The V and J ends lost 4 bases and 10 bases respectively, with 14 bases between them. TCRdb re-derived calls from the reads in MiXCR, one entry per CDR3 protein. The sample yields 200,000 to 300,000 distinct CDR3 sequences, roughly 12% seen once. This clonotype has a count of ten or more. Its antigen is not known. Sequenced input: PBMCs. This receptor was taken from a human donor in good health (CMV status not recorded). Some clones in this sample may be carry-over from other donors' samples. This sequence joins TRBV7-2 and TRBJ2-1; D gene uncertain. For the CDR3, the DNA is TGTGCCAGCAGCTCGATTAGAGACTCCGAGCAGTTCTTC. This sequence encodes CASSSIRDSEQFF.